The 11 T cell receptor beta chains below come from one sample, sequenced in a study of blood T cell repertoires in COVID-19. The repertoire was sequenced with immunoSEQ multiplex PCR; TCRdb's copy has only in-frame clones and lacks some. In the table there are fewer than 250,000 clones, around 84% of which are singletons. Sequenced sample: PBMCs or T cells enriched from blood (not recorded which). These receptor sequences come from a middle-aged woman with acute COVID-19.

The chain is built from TRBV3-1 (or the pseudogene TRBV3-2) and TRBJ1-6; D might be TRBD1 (6 bases). The germline CDR1 and CDR2 sequences are LGHDT and YNNKEL (reference sequence). The CDR3 covers 15 residues. V was trimmed by 0 bases and J by 6 bases, leaving 9 bases between them. CDR3 sequence reads: CASSQERTANSPLHF. The CDR3 DNA is TGTGCCAGCAGCCAAGAGAGGACAGCTAATTCACCCCTCCACTTT.

This chain connects TRBV28 to TRBJ1-2; 11 bases are a match to TRBD1. CDR1 MDHEN and CDR2 SYDVKM come from the germline V gene. The CDR3 length is 14 residues. V lost 6 bases and J lost 7; bases outside the gene matches: 7. DNA of the CDR3: TGTGCCAGCAGCGGACAGGGGGCGATATTTGGCTACACCTTC. This codes for CASSGQGAIFGYTF.

This clone was detected ten times or more. The chain has TRBV7-2 and TRBJ2-7; 13 nucleotides match TRBD2. The V segment lost 5 bases and the J segment 6 bases; nucleotides outside the gene matches: 7. The CDR3 sequence is 15 residues long. Germline V gene data show CDR1 as SGHTA and CDR2 as FQGNSA. The CDR3 sequence: CASSRTGTSGVEQYF. The CDR3 bases are TGTGCCAGCAGCAGAACCGGGACTAGCGGGGTCGAGCAGTACTTC. The complete variable domain, with remaining parts taken from reference TRBV7-2 and TRBJ2-7, reads GAGVSQSPSNKVTEKGKDVELRCDPISGHTALYWYRQSLGQGLEFLIYFQGNSAPDKSGLPSDRFSAERTGGSVSTLTIQRTQQEDSAVYLCASSRTGTSGVEQYFGPGTRLTVT.

The chain has TRBV15 and TRBJ1-6; D possibly corresponds to TRBD1 (5 bases). CDR1 LNHNV and CDR2 YYDKDF come from the germline V gene (reference sequence). This CDR3 has 18 amino acids. Trimming took off 2 bases at V and 7 bases at J, with 21 bases between the two ends. The DNA of the CDR3 is TGTGCCACCAGCAGATTTGTAGGGGCTGGTTTGGGGAATTCACCCCTCCACTTT. Protein sequence: CATSRFVGAGLGNSPLHF.

V and J are TRBV19 and TRBJ2-7, with 7 bases aligning to TRBD1. The CDR3 is 14 amino acids. V was pared by 4 bases and J by 2 bases, with 5 bases of the junction left unmatched. Germline CDR1 LNHDA, CDR2 SQIVND (reference sequence). The CDR3 coding sequence is TGTGCCAGTAGTAAAAGACAGGGAACCTACGAGCAGTACTTC. This translates into CASSKRQGTYEQYF.

The chain couples TRBV4-1 to TRBJ2-3; 7 bases map to TRBD2. The CDR3 loop spans 17 amino acids. Trimming cost V 4 bases and J 1 base; bases outside gene matches: 11. Germline V gene sequence: CDR1 MGHRA, CDR2 YSYEKL. CDR3 in amino acids: CASSLTEGGPGTDTQYF. DNA for the CDR3: TGCGCCAGCAGCCTAACAGAGGGAGGGCCGGGCACAGATACGCAGTATTTT.

This chain links TRBV29-1 with TRBJ1-2, with D perhaps matching TRBD1 (6 bases). The V end lost 3 bases, the J end lost 8 bases, and 19 bases lay between the germline ends. Germline loops: CDR1 SQVTM, CDR2 ANQGSEA. This CDR3 spans 14 amino acids. CDR3: CSVDTEGVGRGYTF. The CDR3 nucleotides are TGCAGCGTTGACACCGAGGGGGTGGGACGGGGCTACACCTTC.

The rearrangement links TRBV7-3 to TRBJ2-3, with 13 nucleotides matching TRBD2. Unmatched junction bases numbered 8, after V lost 5 bases and J lost 3 bases. This CDR3 comprises 17 residues. The germline V gene has CDR1 SGHTA and CDR2 FQGTGA. The CDR3 sequence is CASSPTGLAGLTDTQYF. CDR3 nucleotide sequence: TGTGCCAGCAGCCCGACGGGACTAGCGGGGCTAACAGATACGCAGTATTTT.

This clone was seen once. V usage is TRBV6-4 and J usage is TRBJ2-2, with D unresolved. V was pared by 5 bases and J by 2 bases, with 12 bases between. The CDR3 runs 15 residues. Per germline, CDR1 MRHNA and CDR2 SNTAGT. CDR3 protein: CASSTSATNTGELFF. The CDR3 DNA follows: TGTGCCAGCAGTACCAGCGCTACTAACACCGGGGAGCTGTTTTTT.

CDR3 sequence reads: CASSLVGQADTQYF. In nucleotides, the CDR3 is TGTGCCAGCAGCTTAGTGGGCCAGGCAGATACGCAGTATTTT. V is TRBV11-2 and J is TRBJ2-3; D is undetermined. The V and J ends lost 1 base and 4 bases respectively, with 9 bases between them. CDR1 and CDR2 from the germline V gene are SGHAT and FQNNGV. The CDR3 covers 14 residues.

This clone occurred a few times. This chain connects TRBV18 to TRBJ2-4; perhaps TRBD1 as D (6 bases). CDR3 length equals 19 residues. V was trimmed by 1 base and J by 0 bases, leaving 19 bases between them. CDR1 and CDR2 from the germline V gene are KGHSH and LQKENI. The CDR3 nucleotides read TGTGCCAGCTCACCACGAACAGCAGGGGACCAACTAGCCAAAAACATTCAGTACTTC. This encodes CASSPRTAGDQLAKNIQYF.